This paragraph reports one T cell receptor (beta chain). The CDR3 spans 15 residues. Germline trimming cut 6 bases from V and 6 bases from J; bases unmatched to any gene: 9. The germline gives CDR1 SGHTA, CDR2 FQGTGA. The source of the sample is a study of blood T cell repertoires in COVID-19. Sequencing used immunoSEQ multiplex PCR; TCRdb keeps in-frame clones, though not all of them. Of about 230,000 clones in the sample, about 88% were seen once. The chain recombines TRBV7-3 with TRBJ2-2, with TRBD1 identical over 8 bases. The origin of this receptor is a man aged 35 to 55 with acute or convalescent COVID-19. What was sequenced was peripheral blood. CDR3 region: CASRRSPQGAGELFF. CDR3 coding DNA: TGTGCCAGCAGACGATCCCCACAGGGGGCCGGGGAGCTGTTTTTT.